This TCR beta chain was sequenced in a study of regulatory T cells in long-lasting Graves disease. The time point denotes: newly diagnosed GD, antithyroid drugs for less than 3 months. RNA from PBMCs was the source of the TCR library. It was an endocrinology department in Xi'an, China, that provided the patients. Both iRepertoire HTBI primers and Arm-PCR of CDR3 regions were used to build the TCR beta libraries. TCRdb re-analysed the multiplex PCR reads in MiXCR, keeping a single row per CDR3 protein. The repertoire includes roughly 430,000 distinct CDR3 sequences, roughly 17% of them detected once, and around 10% sits in the top ten. In its sample, this clonotype was seen many times. The germline gives CDR1 MNHEY, CDR2 SMNVEV (reference sequence). This CDR3 has 15 amino acids. Trimming took 8 bases from V and 9 from J, leaving 23 bases between them. The data also belong to a second study, concerning T cells in Graves' hyperthyroidism and ophthalmopathy.

The sample was peripheral blood mononuclear cells (PBMCs), taken at new diagnosis, from a patient treated with antithyroid drugs. This sequence joins TRBV27 and TRBJ2-1; D possibly corresponds to TRBD2 (6 bases). The sequence was collected from a woman in her 30s with Graves disease. The CDR3: CASGLFPTGSGEQFF. The CDR3 bases are TGTGCCAGCGGCTTGTTTCCCACGGGTAGCGGTGAGCAGTTCTTC.